A single sample is the source of the 10 T cell receptor beta chains below, sequenced in a study of T cell changes during pregnancy in multiple sclerosis. Produced via immunoSEQ multiplex PCR; TCRdb's table is partial and in-frame only. Of around 72,000 clones listed, roughly 89% are singletons. The source was peripheral blood, collected in the third trimester of pregnancy. These receptors came from a female donor in good health, enrolled as a control in a pregnancy study.

This rearrangement joins TRBV4-3 to TRBJ1-2, with a weak D call TRBD1 (6 bases). Looked up from germline, CDR1 is LGHNA and CDR2 is YSLEER. This CDR3 has 16 amino acids. The V end lost 3 bases, the J end lost 7 bases, and 21 bases lay between the germline ends. CDR3 region: CASSQSFRVAGAGYTF. DNA of the CDR3: TGCGCCAGCAGCCAGAGTTTTCGGGTCGCGGGGGCTGGCTACACCTTC.

The chain uses TRBV4-2 and TRBJ2-5, with 11 bases matching TRBD2. J gave up 4 bases and V 0 bases, and 16 bases lay outside the gene matches. Germline CDR1 is LGHNA and CDR2 is YNFKEQ. This CDR3 has 20 amino acids. The DNA of the CDR3 is TGTGCCAGCAGCCAAGATAGGGGGAGTAGCGGGGGGGTATTTCGAGAGACCCAGTACTTC. Translation: CASSQDRGSSGGVFRETQYF.

The V call is TRBV20-1, the J call TRBJ2-7; possible D gene TRBD2, 5 bases. V lost 6 bases and J lost 4, with 10 bases in between. The CDR3 runs 11 residues. Germline V lookup: CDR1 DFQATT, CDR2 SNEGSKA (reference sequence). CDR3 in amino acids: CSASRGYEQYF. The CDR3 DNA sequence: TGCAGTGCGTCTAGAGGGTACGAGCAGTACTTC.

This clone was observed once. V usage is TRBV29-1 and J usage is TRBJ2-7, with 8 positions matching TRBD1. CDR3 length: 13 amino acids. Germline V gene data show CDR1 as SQVTM and CDR2 as ANQGSEA. The J segment lost 2 bases and the V segment lost 5 bases, leaving 5 bases of the junction unmatched. The CDR3, as DNA: TGCAGCGTTATTTGGACAGGGACCTACGAGCAGTACTTC. Translating it yields CSVIWTGTYEQYF.

The V and J genes are TRBV12-5 and TRBJ1-2; 8 bases map to TRBD1. Germline V gene sequence: CDR1 LGHNT, CDR2 FRNRAP. Unmatched junction bases numbered 20, after V lost 6 bases and J lost 8 bases. The CDR3 contains 17 residues. The DNA for the CDR3 is TGTGCTAGTGGGGACAGGGTAATTCCAGGGGAGCTTGGCGGCTACACCTTC. Its protein is CASGDRVIPGELGGYTF.

V gene TRBV11-3 combines with J gene TRBJ2-1, with D tentatively TRBD2 (7 bases). The CDR3 extends over 15 amino acids. Deletions cut 1 base from V and 4 bases from J, with 11 bases between. CDR1 and CDR2 from the germline V gene are SGHNT and YENEEA. The CDR3 region is CASSLGGGTYNEQFF. The CDR3, as DNA: TGTGCCAGCAGCTTAGGGGGGGGCACTTACAATGAGCAGTTCTTC. The complete variable domain, with remaining parts taken from reference TRBV11-3 and TRBJ2-1, reads EAGVVQSPRYKIIEKKQPVAFWCNPISGHNTLYWYLQNLGQGPELLIRYENEEAVDDSQLPKDRFSAERLKGVDSTLKIQPAELGDSAVYLCASSLGGGTYNEQFFGPGTRLTVL.

CDR3 coding DNA: TGCGCCAGCAGCCAAGAAGATAGGCCCCAGCGTGGCTACACCTTC. Residues: CASSQEDRPQRGYTF. The V and J genes are TRBV4-1 and TRBJ1-2; D not resolved. The V gene lost 0 bases and the J gene lost 7 bases, with 15 bases spanning the gap. CDR3 length: 15 amino acids. Germline assignment: CDR1 MGHRA and CDR2 YSYEKL.

The rearrangement joins TRBV11-2 to TRBJ1-2; D is unresolved. The CDR3 contains 13 residues. Germline CDR1 and CDR2: SGHAT and FQNNGV. V was clipped by 3 bases and J by 6 bases, with 11 bases between them. The CDR3 spells CASSFLGGNGYTF. CDR3 DNA: TGTGCCAGCAGCTTCCTCGGCGGGAATGGCTACACCTTC.

The chain employs TRBV4-2 and TRBJ2-2; 10 positions match TRBD2. This CDR3 contains 16 residues. The germline V gene has CDR1 LGHNA and CDR2 YNFKEQ. V gave up 0 bases and J gave up 6 bases; unmatched junction bases: 4. This chain's CDR3 is CASSQDGAGGPGELFF. The CDR3 bases are TGTGCCAGCAGCCAAGATGGAGCGGGGGGGCCCGGGGAGCTGTTTTTT.

CDR3 sequence (DNA): TGTGCCAGCAGTAACCCACTTTACGAGCAGTACTTC. This encodes CASSNPLYEQYF. The rearrangement joins TRBV2 to TRBJ2-7; D is undetermined. V was cut by 5 bases and J by 4 bases, with 9 bases left in between. Germline V gene data show CDR1 as SNHLY and CDR2 as FYNNEI. The CDR3 contains 12 residues.